This T cell receptor (beta chain) is from a study of blood T cell repertoires in COVID-19. In the study overall: Some COVID-19 samples were acute and others convalescent; all came from the United States, Italy and Spain. The analysed material was cDNA or gDNA that came from T cells, B-cell-depleted T cells, or PBMCs.

Authors' processing steps: Quantification of nucleated cells was approximated via reference gene primer amplification. The data were produced by immunoSEQ multiplex PCR, yet TCRdb's version contains in-frame clones alone and is incomplete. V and J calls and clone size are those listed in that table; D and trimming were worked out from the DNA. The sample contains around 300,000 clones, roughly 80% of which appear only once. Per the germline V gene, CDR1 is DFQATT and CDR2 is SNEGSKA (reference sequence). This CDR3 comprises 13 residues. The germline V and J ends were trimmed by 3 bases and 4 bases, with 12 bases remaining between them.

This TCR was sampled from a woman aged 50 to 60 who had recovered from COVID-19. The chain recombines TRBV20-1 with TRBJ1-2; tentatively, D is TRBD1 (5 bases). The material sequenced was peripheral blood. The CDR3 here is CSASLPTAYGYTF. The DNA for the CDR3 is TGCAGTGCTAGTTTGCCGACAGCCTATGGCTACACCTTC.